The 27 T cell receptor beta chains given below trace back to one sample, sequenced in a study of blood T cell repertoires in COVID-19. Data came from immunoSEQ multiplex PCR; TCRdb stores just in-frame clones and leaves some out. The data show about 89,000 clones, about nine tenths seen once. Sequenced input: peripheral blood. The receptors come from a man aged 55 to 69 with acute or convalescent COVID-19.

This chain links TRBV19 with TRBJ1-5, with TRBD1 identical over 7 bases. The CDR3 consists of 15 residues. J lost 7 bases, V lost 5 bases, and 11 bases had no gene match. CDR1 is LNHDA, CDR2 SQIVND, per germline (reference sequence). The CDR3 bases are TGTGCCAGTAGTTCTGAGACAGGGTCCACCCAGCCCCAGCATTTT. Protein: CASSSETGSTQPQHF.

This rearrangement joins TRBV5-1 to TRBJ2-2, with TRBD1 matching over 9 bases. V lost 7 bases to trimming and J lost 4 bases; unmatched junction nucleotides: 5. CDR1 is SGHRS, CDR2 YFSETQ, per germline. This CDR3 is 14 amino acids long. The CDR3 protein is CASQGQGSTGELFF. For the CDR3, the DNA is TGCGCCAGCCAGGGACAGGGAAGCACCGGGGAGCTGTTTTTT.

This chain uses TRBV5-1 with TRBJ2-3; TRBD2 agrees at 9 bases. V was clipped by 3 bases and J by 2 bases; unmatched bases: 4. The CDR3 runs to 15 residues. Germline CDR1 reads SGHRS; CDR2 reads YFSETQ. In DNA form, the CDR3 reads TGCGCCAGCAGCTCAGCGGGAGGCCTCACAGATACGCAGTATTTT. Residues: CASSSAGGLTDTQYF.

The V gene is TRBV6-1, the J gene TRBJ1-6, with D possibly TRBD1 on 5 matching bases. Germline V lookup: CDR1 MNHNS, CDR2 SASEGT. Trimming cost V 7 bases and J 6 bases, with 7 bases left between them. There are 12 residues in the CDR3. The chain's CDR3 is CASTQGNSPLHF. Written as DNA, the CDR3 is TGTGCCAGCACCCAGGGTAATTCACCCCTCCACTTT.

The rearrangement uses TRBV19 and TRBJ1-2; D unresolved. Trimming took off 3 bases at V and 4 bases at J, with 12 bases between the two ends. This CDR3 region has 14 residues. Germline V gene sequence: CDR1 LNHDA, CDR2 SQIVND (reference sequence). The CDR3 DNA sequence: TGTGCCAGTAGTATTACCGCAGGACTCTATGGCTACACCTTC. Encoded protein: CASSITAGLYGYTF.

The chain links TRBV11-1 to TRBJ2-7, with 7 bases lining up with TRBD1. J gave up 0 bases and V 5 bases, and 7 bases lay outside the gene matches. The CDR3 is 15 amino acids. Germline V gives CDR1 SGHAT, CDR2 FQDESV (reference sequence). The CDR3 coding sequence is TGTGCCAGCAGCATACAGGGGACAACCTCCTACGAGCAGTACTTC. It codes for CASSIQGTTSYEQYF.

The chain links TRBV11-2 to TRBJ2-1; D not resolved. Trimming pared 0 bases from V and 4 bases from J, leaving 7 bases between. Germline V gene sequence: CDR1 SGHAT, CDR2 FQNNGV. This CDR3 has 14 residues. CDR3 sequence: CASSLEASYNEQFF. As DNA, the CDR3 is TGTGCCAGCAGCTTAGAAGCATCATACAATGAGCAGTTCTTC.

The J gene is TRBJ1-5, the V gene TRBV19, with a tentative D call TRBD1 (5 bases). Germline V CDR1 and CDR2: LNHDA, SQIVND (reference sequence). The CDR3 loop spans 15 amino acids. V was clipped by 3 bases and J by 4 bases, with 13 bases between them. The chain's CDR3 is CASSITGTRNQPQHF. CDR3 bases: TGTGCCAGTAGTATCACCGGGACTCGTAATCAGCCCCAGCATTTT. The whole variable domain, filled in from reference TRBV19 and TRBJ1-5, reads DGGITQSPKYLFRKEGQNVTLSCEQNLNHDAMYWYRQDPGQGLRLIYYSQIVNDFQKGDIAEGYSVSREKKESFPLTVTSAQKNPTAFYLCASSITGTRNQPQHFGDGTRLSIL.

The count of this clone is one. J is TRBJ2-1 and V is TRBV9; perhaps TRBD1 as D (6 bases). V dropped 2 bases and J dropped 9 bases, with 12 bases sitting between them. This CDR3 is 13 amino acids long. The V gene's germline CDR1 is SGDLS and CDR2 YYNGEE. The CDR3 protein is CASSVGQFPEQFF. CDR3 DNA sequence: TGTGCCAGCAGCGTTGGACAGTTTCCTGAGCAGTTCTTC.

V usage is TRBV10-2 and J usage is TRBJ1-1, with 7 nucleotides matching TRBD1. Germline CDR1 and CDR2: WSHSY and SAAADI. This CDR3 is built from 15 residues. The trim removed 6 bases at V and 0 bases at J, leaving 7 bases unmatched. The CDR3 bases are TGCGCCAGCAGAGCCACGGGACAGCTGAACACTGAAGCTTTCTTT. Translating gives CASRATGQLNTEAFF.

This chain joins TRBV18 and TRBJ2-6; a possible D gene is TRBD1 (6 bases). Deletions cut 2 bases from V and 0 bases from J, with 14 bases between. The CDR3 runs 18 residues. CDR1 and CDR2 (germline): KGHSH, LQKENI. The CDR3 nucleotides are TGTGCCAGCTCACCAATGGGCAGGGGAAGCTCTGGGGCCAACGTCCTGACTTTC. It is translated as CASSPMGRGSSGANVLTF.

The chain joins TRBV30 to TRBJ1-5, with D hard to call. V lost 2 bases, J lost 4 bases, and 9 bases lay in between. The germline gives CDR1 GTSNPN, CDR2 SVGIG (reference sequence). CDR3 length: 13 residues. The CDR3: CAWSIEANQPQHF. The CDR3 bases are TGTGCCTGGAGTATAGAGGCGAATCAGCCCCAGCATTTT.

The chain couples TRBV29-1 to TRBJ1-1; D is perhaps TRBD1 (6 bases). Germline-derived CDR1 and CDR2 are SQVTM and ANQGSEA. Between the trimmed V and J ends, which lost 4 bases and 6 bases, there was a span of 6 bases. This CDR3 is built from 10 residues. The CDR3 sequence: CSVGGPEAFF. CDR3 DNA sequence: TGCAGCGTTGGGGGGCCTGAAGCTTTCTTT.

The chain joins TRBV7-3 to TRBJ2-6; D gene uncertain. The germline V and J ends were trimmed by 2 bases and 0 bases, with 5 bases remaining between them. Germline V gene data show CDR1 as SGHTA and CDR2 as FQGTGA. This CDR3 has 15 residues. Here the CDR3 reads CASSLQASGANVLTF. For the CDR3, the DNA is TGTGCCAGCAGCTTACAGGCCTCTGGGGCCAACGTCCTGACTTTC.

CDR3 region: CASSESTSGRTSSYNEQFF. In DNA form, the CDR3 reads TGCGCCAGCAGTGAATCTACTAGCGGGAGGACCAGCTCCTACAATGAGCAGTTCTTC. The V gene is TRBV10-1, the J gene TRBJ2-1, with TRBD2 identical over 12 bases. J was trimmed by 0 bases and V by 3 bases; bases with no gene match: 9. Germline assignment: CDR1 WNHNN and CDR2 SYGVQD (reference sequence). The CDR3 covers 19 residues.

This clone was recorded only once. The rearrangement joins TRBV2 to TRBJ2-7, with 7 bases identical to TRBD2. This CDR3 is built from 15 residues. CDR1 and CDR2 from the germline V gene are SNHLY and FYNNEI. V shed 6 bases, J shed 3 bases, and the junction held 11 bases outside the gene matches. In DNA, the CDR3 is TGTGCCAGCAGCGAGGGGAGGGTCCACTTCTACGAGCAGTACTTC. As protein: CASSEGRVHFYEQYF.

The chain combines TRBV11-2 with TRBJ2-3, with D perhaps matching TRBD2 (6 bases). Deletions cut 1 base from V and 3 bases from J, with 14 bases between. The CDR3 length is 16 residues. Germline CDR1 is SGHAT and CDR2 is FQNNGV. The DNA for the CDR3 is TGTGCCAGCAGCTTAGGAGGATGGAGGGTGACAGATACGCAGTATTTT. Translation: CASSLGGWRVTDTQYF.

The rearrangement joins TRBV7-3 to TRBJ2-5, with TRBD1 as a possible D gene (6 bases). V lost 3 bases and J lost 4, with 15 bases in between. The germline CDR1 and CDR2 sequences are SGHTA and FQGTGA. The CDR3 spans 15 residues. The DNA of the CDR3 is TGTGCCAGCAGCTTTTTCACAGGGACGGGAGAGACCCAGTACTTC. It is translated as CASSFFTGTGETQYF.

The rearrangement joins TRBV7-9 to TRBJ2-1; 7 positions agree with TRBD2. Trimming removed 3 bases from V and 3 bases from J; junction bases left unmatched: 5. The germline gives CDR1 SEHNR, CDR2 FQNEAQ (reference sequence). The CDR3 consists of 15 residues. The CDR3 region is CASSFEGGGYNEQFF. CDR3 bases: TGTGCCAGCAGCTTTGAGGGCGGGGGCTACAATGAGCAGTTCTTC.

J is TRBJ2-7 and V is TRBV5-1, with 7 positions matching TRBD2. CDR1 and CDR2 from the germline V gene are SGHRS and YFSETQ. The CDR3 consists of 15 residues. The V segment lost 4 bases and the J segment 6 bases; nucleotides outside the gene matches: 13. CDR3 amino acids: CASSDTSTPGGEQYF. DNA for the CDR3: TGCGCCAGCAGCGACACTAGCACCCCGGGGGGCGAGCAGTACTTC.

CDR3 sequence reads: CASSASTGFTNEKLFF. For the CDR3, the DNA is TGTGCCAGCAGCGCTTCGACAGGGTTCACTAATGAAAAACTGTTTTTT. This chain joins TRBV13 and TRBJ1-4; TRBD1 agrees at 7 bases. The CDR3 contains 16 residues. J was trimmed by 2 bases and V by 5 bases; bases with no gene match: 8. CDR1 and CDR2 from the germline V gene are PRHDT and FYEKMQ (reference sequence).

The chain carries TRBV4-2 and TRBJ2-7; no clear D gene. In germline, CDR1 is LGHNA, CDR2 YNFKEQ. The CDR3 totals 13 residues. The ends were cut back, 0 bases at V and 3 bases at J, with 6 bases in the middle. CDR3 residues: CASSQEAGYEQYF. CDR3 coding DNA: TGTGCCAGCAGCCAAGAAGCCGGCTACGAGCAGTACTTC.

This chain joins TRBV6-5 and TRBJ1-2; D perhaps matches TRBD1 (6 bases). With 6 bases removed from V and 6 bases from J, the gap between germline ends came to 14 bases. Germline V gives CDR1 MNHEY, CDR2 SVGAGI. This CDR3 contains 13 residues. The CDR3 sequence is CASRATRGNGYTF. The CDR3, as DNA: TGTGCCAGCAGGGCTACCAGGGGAAATGGCTACACCTTC.

The chain links TRBV6-5 to TRBJ1-2; no clear D gene. Germline V gives CDR1 MNHEY, CDR2 SVGAGI. This CDR3 has 13 amino acids. Between the trimmed V and J ends, which lost 0 bases and 4 bases, there was a span of 6 bases. The CDR3 bases are TGTGCCAGCAGTTACTCTAGTACCTATGGCTACACCTTC. It codes for CASSYSSTYGYTF.

V gene TRBV19 combines with J gene TRBJ2-7; 9 bases are a match to TRBD1. The germline V gene has CDR1 LNHDA and CDR2 SQIVND (reference sequence). This CDR3 spans 15 amino acids. Trimming removed 4 bases from V and 2 bases from J; junction bases left unmatched: 6. The CDR3 bases are TGTGCCAGTAGTACACCGGGACAGGGAGCCTACGAGCAGTACTTC. This translates into CASSTPGQGAYEQYF.

The chain combines TRBV4-1 with TRBJ2-3; TRBD2 is a possible D gene (7 bases). The germline gives CDR1 MGHRA, CDR2 YSYEKL. This CDR3 has 16 residues. V was clipped by 0 bases and J by 6 bases, with 16 bases between them. CDR3 in amino acids: CASSQDSRGLVDTQYF. The CDR3 coding sequence is TGCGCCAGCAGCCAAGACTCGCGGGGGCTCGTGGATACGCAGTATTTT.

The genes are TRBV19 and TRBJ1-2; 11 bases fit TRBD1. Trimming removed 7 bases from V and 6 bases from J; junction bases left unmatched: 16. Germline assignment: CDR1 LNHDA and CDR2 SQIVND (reference sequence). The CDR3 is 17 amino acids. The CDR3 is CASNLPGQGGIYDGYTF. DNA for the CDR3: TGTGCCAGTAATCTTCCGGGACAGGGGGGTATATACGATGGCTACACCTTC.